This entry is about one T cell receptor beta chain. This specimen belongs to a study of chemoradiotherapy in HPV16-positive cancers. Method: immunoSEQ multiplex PCR; TCRdb's copy keeps in-frame clones and lacks some. Of some 12,000 clones listed, less than 75% are singletons. V trimming: 4 bases; J trimming: 1 base; junction bases outside the gene matches: 6. Germline CDR1 reads SGHTA; CDR2 reads FQGTGA. This CDR3 is 16 amino acids long. This material was collected from a patient who underwent chemoradiotherapy. This rearrangement joins TRBV7-3 to TRBJ2-3; the match to TRBD2 covers 9 bases. This clonotype was obtained from a human donor with HPV-associated anogenital cancer. The CDR3 nucleotides are TGTGCCAGCAGCTACCTTAGCGGGGGTCGCACAGATACGCAGTATTTT. Amino acids: CASSYLSGGRTDTQYF.